The 17 T cell receptor beta chains below come from one sample, sequenced in a study of T-cell reconstitution after alpha-beta-depleted transplantation in children (TCRdb year 2016). Libraries were built with PCR. The sample was run on an Illumina HiSeq 2500. Molecular barcoding was employed in the preparation of TCR libraries, with unique molecular identifiers being used to normalize TCRbeta repertoire quantification. Using fastp trimming at Q25 and MiXCR clonotype assembly, TCRdb reanalyzed the public sequencing data and kept in-frame beta chains. One record per CDR3 amino acid sequence lists the most common genes and DNA. The sample yields 600,000 to 700,000 distinct CDR3 sequences; around 13% were counted once. The ten top clones hold about 0.79% of the sample. The sample's treatment or condition label is to be understood as: allogeneic hematopoietic cell transplantation with graft depleted of TCRalphabeta T cells and CD19 B cells.

The source material was PBMCs, sampled before TCRalphabeta/CD19-depleted stem cell transplant. The receptors here all came from a girl aged 2 to 10 with congenital amegakaryocytic thrombocytopenia, due to receive a stem cell transplant.

This clonotype has at least ten counts. The rearrangement uses TRBV4-1 and TRBJ2-7; 10 nucleotides match TRBD2. Trimming at V came to 3 bases and at J to 7 bases, leaving 6 bases not matched to a gene. Germline V lookup: CDR1 MGHRA, CDR2 YSYEKL. CDR3 length: 14 amino acids. The CDR3, as DNA: TGCGCCAGCAGCCAGAAAGCGGGAGGGTGGGAGCAGTACTTC. Translated: CASSQKAGGWEQYF.

The DNA for the CDR3 is TGTGCCAGCAGCTTAGATTATACGCCAGACTCTGGAAACACCATATATTTT. Translated, it gives CASSLDYTPDSGNTIYF. V gene TRBV7-6 combines with J gene TRBJ1-3; D uncertain. The germline gives CDR1 SGHVS, CDR2 FNYEAQ. The ends were cut back, 1 base at V and 0 bases at J, with 13 bases in the middle. There are 17 residues in the CDR3.

This clonotype was seen many times. The CDR3 sequence: CSAPRSTGDEQFF. CDR3 DNA: TGCAGTGCCCCAAGATCGACAGGGGATGAGCAGTTCTTC. The chain combines TRBV20-1 with TRBJ2-1; 8 bases map to TRBD1. Germline lookup yields CDR1 DFQATT and CDR2 SNEGSKA (reference sequence). CDR3 length: 13 residues. The ends lost 6 bases at V and 8 bases at J; junction bases unmatched: 9.

This clonotype showed up just a few times. CDR3 region: CASSPTRRGVTYEQYF. The CDR3 nucleotides read TGCGCCAGCAGCCCGACCCGACGCGGAGTTACCTACGAGCAGTACTTC. The rearrangement joins TRBV5-1 to TRBJ2-7; D ambiguous. Between the trimmed V and J ends, which lost 4 bases and 2 bases, there was a span of 19 bases. CDR1 is SGHRS, CDR2 YFSETQ, per germline. This CDR3 is built from 16 residues.

This clonotype occurred a few times. The chain employs TRBV6-5 and TRBJ2-2; D not resolved. The germline CDR1 and CDR2 sequences are MNHEY and SVGAGI. Trimming stripped 6 bases from V and 2 bases from J, with 10 bases between. The length of the CDR3 is 14 residues. The CDR3 protein is CASSAARNTGELFF. CDR3 DNA: TGTGCCAGCAGCGCGGCCCGAAACACCGGGGAGCTGTTTTTT.

In this sample, this clonotype turned up many times. J is TRBJ2-1 and V is TRBV7-9; TRBD1 aligns across 10 bases. The CDR3 is 16 residues long. Per germline, CDR1 SEHNR and CDR2 FQNEAQ (reference sequence). V lost 5 bases to trimming and J lost 4 bases; unmatched junction nucleotides: 8. The CDR3 region is CASSQAGTGVYNEQFF. The CDR3, as DNA: TGTGCCAGCAGCCAAGCCGGGACAGGGGTTTACAATGAGCAGTTCTTC.

This clonotype was counted at least ten times. The chain is built from TRBV12-3 or TRBV12-4 and TRBJ2-2, with TRBD2 identical over 8 bases. This CDR3 comprises 16 residues. V lost 3 bases to trimming and J lost 6 bases; unmatched junction nucleotides: 9. This CDR3 reads CASSFTPAGEAGELFF. The CDR3 DNA is TGTGCCAGCAGTTTCACCCCAGCGGGAGAGGCCGGGGAGCTGTTTTTT.

This clonotype was detected many times. V is TRBV6-5 and J is TRBJ1-2; D is possibly TRBD1 (5 bases). Trimming cost V 2 bases and J 4 bases, with 8 bases left between them. CDR1 and CDR2 (germline): MNHEY, SVGAGI. CDR3 length equals 13 residues. CDR3 sequence: CASSYRGTYGYTF. As DNA, the CDR3 is TGTGCCAGCAGTTACCGAGGGACCTATGGCTACACCTTC.

This clonotype has a count of ten or more. The chain links TRBV12-3 or TRBV12-4 to TRBJ2-2, with 9 bases fitting TRBD2. The junction had 10 bases not matched to a gene; V was cut back by 8 bases and J by 6 bases. There are 15 residues in the CDR3. The CDR3 loop reads CASSLTSGGAGELFF. In DNA, the CDR3 is TGTGCCAGCTCCCTGACTAGCGGAGGGGCCGGGGAGCTGTTTTTT.

This clonotype was recorded at least ten times. This rearrangement joins TRBV10-3 to TRBJ2-7, with 7 bases matching TRBD1. Germline CDR1 is ENHRY and CDR2 is SYGVKD. After removal of 2 bases from V and 3 bases from J, the junction contained 1 base not matched to a gene. This CDR3 region has 13 residues. The CDR3 nucleotides read TGTGCCATCAGTGAGAGGGGGCACTACGAGCAGTACTTC. As protein: CAISERGHYEQYF.

The J gene is TRBJ2-3, the V gene TRBV28, with D possibly matching TRBD2 (6 bases). This CDR3 is 19 amino acids long. Germline CDR1 MDHEN, CDR2 SYDVKM. The V and J ends lost 4 bases and 3 bases respectively, with 26 bases between them. The chain's CDR3 is CASSSHPLGGFLPTDTQYF. Here the CDR3 DNA reads TGTGCCAGCAGTTCACACCCCCTGGGGGGTTTTCTTCCAACAGATACGCAGTATTTT. Full variable domain (rest looked up from reference TRBV28 and TRBJ2-3): DVKVTQSSRYLVKRTGEKVFLECVQDMDHENMFWYRQDPGLGLRLIYFSYDVKMKEKGDIPEGYSVSREKKERFSLILESASTNQTSMYLCASSSHPLGGFLPTDTQYFGPGTRLTVL.

Many counts were recorded for this clonotype. The rearrangement joins TRBV20-1 to TRBJ2-1; 10 bases fit TRBD2. CDR3 length: 15 amino acids. Unmatched junction bases numbered 2, after V lost 1 base and J lost 2 bases. The V gene's germline CDR1 is DFQATT and CDR2 SNEGSKA (reference sequence). The CDR3 reads CSARATSGTYNEQFF. CDR3 in DNA: TGCAGTGCTAGAGCTACTAGCGGGACCTACAATGAGCAGTTCTTC.

This clonotype was picked up a small number of times. V and J are TRBV5-1 and TRBJ2-1; 10 nucleotides align to TRBD2. V gave up 2 bases and J gave up 0 bases; unmatched junction bases: 20. This CDR3 is built from 22 residues. CDR1 and CDR2 (germline): SGHRS, YFSETQ. The CDR3 sequence is CASSFPQLAAGGPVGSYNEQFF. The CDR3, as DNA: TGCGCCAGCAGCTTTCCCCAACTGGCAGCGGGAGGGCCCGTGGGCTCCTACAATGAGCAGTTCTTC.

This clonotype was seen at least ten times. The chain employs TRBV7-2 and TRBJ1-4, with D possibly matching TRBD1 (5 bases). V lost 4 bases and J lost 8, with 20 bases in between. CDR1 and CDR2 (germline): SGHTA, FQGNSA. The CDR3 length is 16 residues. CDR3 nucleotide sequence: TGTGCCAGCAGCTCTAGACGGGACCCCTTGGGGGAAAAACTGTTTTTT. Translating it yields CASSSRRDPLGEKLFF.

CDR3: CASSRGLAGGPQETQYF. CDR3 sequence (DNA): TGCGCCAGCAGCCGGGGACTAGCGGGAGGGCCGCAGGAGACCCAGTACTTC. The chain couples TRBV5-1 to TRBJ2-5, with TRBD2 matching over 16 bases. The trim removed 4 bases at V and 5 bases at J, leaving 8 bases unmatched. The length of the CDR3 is 17 residues. Germline CDR1 SGHRS, CDR2 YFSETQ.

This clonotype was detected ten times or more. The chain is built from TRBV20-1 and TRBJ2-3; a possible D gene is TRBD1 (5 bases). Trimming left V 0 bases short and J 1 base short, with 8 bases between. The V gene's germline CDR1 is DFQATT and CDR2 SNEGSKA (reference sequence). The CDR3 contains 14 residues. The CDR3 reads CSAREMTGTDTQYF. CDR3 in DNA: TGCAGTGCTAGAGAAATGACAGGCACAGATACGCAGTATTTT.

As to this clonotype: A read error may explain this, as a much larger clone is one base away. V gene TRBV5-6 combines with J gene TRBJ2-7, with D possibly TRBD1 on 6 matching bases. The V gene lost 7 bases and the J gene lost 2 bases, with 16 bases spanning the gap. From germline, CDR1 is SGHDT and CDR2 YYEEEE. This CDR3 is 14 amino acids long. In DNA, the CDR3 is TGTGCCAGCGGCTGGGGGCTTCTGGCCTACGAGCAGTACTTC. This gives the protein CASGWGLLAYEQYF.